This TCR beta chain was captured by sequencing in a study of response to subunit inactivated influenza vaccine. TCRdb re-analysed the RT-PCR reads in MiXCR, keeping a single row per CDR3 protein. This table has 800,000 or so distinct CDR3 sequences, less than 25% appearing once. CDR1 MNHEY and CDR2 SMNVEV come from the germline V gene (reference sequence). The CDR3 is 14 residues long. V lost 3 bases and J lost 3, with 12 bases in between. This receptor was identified in a man aged 50 or older who received an inactivated influenza vaccine. This sample comprised PBMCs from blood, obtained about 5 days after vaccination. The V call is TRBV27, the J call TRBJ2-7; TRBD2 is a possible D gene (5 bases). CDR3 nucleotides: TGTGCCAGCAGTTTTAATAGCGCAGTCTACGAGCAGTACTTC. Protein: CASSFNSAVYEQYF.